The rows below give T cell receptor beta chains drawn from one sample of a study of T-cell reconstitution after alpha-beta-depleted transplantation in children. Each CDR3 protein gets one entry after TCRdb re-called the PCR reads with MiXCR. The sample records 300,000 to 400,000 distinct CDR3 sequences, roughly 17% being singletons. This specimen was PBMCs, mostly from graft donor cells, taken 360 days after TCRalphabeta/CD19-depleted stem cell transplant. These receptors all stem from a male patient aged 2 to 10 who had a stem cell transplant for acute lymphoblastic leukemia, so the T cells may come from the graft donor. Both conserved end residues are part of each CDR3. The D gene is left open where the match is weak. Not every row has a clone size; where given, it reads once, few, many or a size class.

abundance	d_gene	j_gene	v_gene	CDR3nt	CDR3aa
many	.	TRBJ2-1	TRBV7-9	TGTGCCAGCAGCTTAGGACTGTCCAATGAGCAGTTCTTC	CASSLGLSNEQFF
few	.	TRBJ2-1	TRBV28	TGTGCCAGCAGTTATGGGGCAACAGGGTACGGGTGGATGCAGTTCTTC	CASSYGATGYGWMQFF
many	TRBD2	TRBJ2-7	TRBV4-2	TGTGCCAGCAGCCCGAGCGGGAGGGGTTACGAGCAGTACTTC	CASSPSGRGYEQYF
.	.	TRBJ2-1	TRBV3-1	TGTGCCAGCAGCCAAAGGGGAGGATTTCTCAATGAGCAGTTCTTC	CASSQRGGFLNEQFF
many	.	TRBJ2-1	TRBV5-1	TGCGCCAGCAGCTTGTTGCCGGGAGCCTACAATGAGCAGTTCTTC	CASSLLPGAYNEQFF
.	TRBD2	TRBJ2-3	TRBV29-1	TGCAGCGTTGAAGGGCCTGGACTAGCGGAGTTCACAGATACGCAGTATTTT	CSVEGPGLAEFTDTQYF
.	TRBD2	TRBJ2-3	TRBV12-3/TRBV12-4	TGTGCCAGCACCCTGGGCTGGGAGGGCCCTAGCACAGATACGCAGTATTTT	CASTLGWEGPSTDTQYF
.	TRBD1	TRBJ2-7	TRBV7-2	TGTGCCAGCAGGCGCGGACAGGGAAGCCACGAGCAGTACTTC	CASRRGQGSHEQYF
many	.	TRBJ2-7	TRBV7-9	TGTGCCAGCACCATCCTAGGCGAAGGCTCCTACGAGCAGTACTTC	CASTILGEGSYEQYF
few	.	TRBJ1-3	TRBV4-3	TGCGCCAGCAGCCAAGGGGGCGTCTCTGGAAACACCATATATTTT	CASSQGGVSGNTIYF
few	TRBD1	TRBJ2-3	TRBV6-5	TGTGCCAGCAGTTCTCGGACAGGGTACCCAGATACGCAGTATTTT	CASSSRTGYPDTQYF
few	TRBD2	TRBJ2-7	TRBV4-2	TGTGCCAGCAGCCAAGAAAGGACTAGCGGTACCTACGAGCAGTACTTC	CASSQERTSGTYEQYF
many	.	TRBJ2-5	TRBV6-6	TGTGCCAGCAGTTACGCTCAAGAGACCCAGTACTTC	CASSYAQETQYF
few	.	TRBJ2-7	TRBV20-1	TGCAGTGCCAGACGCGGGGAACAGTACTTC	CSARRGEQYF
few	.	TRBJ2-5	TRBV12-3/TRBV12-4	TGTGCCAGCAGTTTTTGGGGGGAAGAGACCCAGTACTTC	CASSFWGEETQYF
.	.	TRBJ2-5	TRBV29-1	TGCAGCGTTGAAGATCTACGGTCGGAGACCCAGTACTTC	CSVEDLRSETQYF
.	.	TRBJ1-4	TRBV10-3	TGTGCCATCAGTGCAACTAATGAAAAACTGTTTTTT	CAISATNEKLFF
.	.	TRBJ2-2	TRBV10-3	TGTGCCATCCCCGCAGCCTCAGAAAACACCGGGGAGCTGTTTTTT	CAIPAASENTGELFF
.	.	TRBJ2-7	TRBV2	TGTGCCAGCAGTGAACTGGCAGAACAGGGGACTTCCCCCACCTACGAGCAGTACTTC	CASSELAEQGTSPTYEQYF
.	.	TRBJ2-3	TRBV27	TGTGCCAGCGGACCCCCAGATACGCAGTATTTT	CASGPPDTQYF
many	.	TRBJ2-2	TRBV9	TGTGCCAGCAGCGTAGACCGTGGACAGAGAAACACCGGGGAGCTGTTTTTT	CASSVDRGQRNTGELFF
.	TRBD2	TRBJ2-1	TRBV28	TGTGCCAGCAGTTTATTTGAGGATAGCGGGTCCTACAATGAGCAGTTCTTC	CASSLFEDSGSYNEQFF
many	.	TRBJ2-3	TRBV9	TGTGCCAGCAGCGGTAGGGAAGATACGCAGTATTTT	CASSGREDTQYF
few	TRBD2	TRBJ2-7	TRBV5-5	TGTGCCAGCAGCTGGAAGCGGGGAATAACCAACTACGAGCAGTACTTC	CASSWKRGITNYEQYF
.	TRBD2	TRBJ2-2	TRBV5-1	TGCGCCAGCAGCTTGGGGACTAGCGACACCGGGGAGCTGTTTTTT	CASSLGTSDTGELFF
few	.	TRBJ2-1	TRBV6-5	TGTGCCAGCAGTTACCGGACCCTGAGCTCCTACAATGAGCAGTTCTTC	CASSYRTLSSYNEQFF
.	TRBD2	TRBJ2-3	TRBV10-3	TGTGCCAGCAATCTAGCGGGCAGCACAGATACGCAGTATTTT	CASNLAGSTDTQYF
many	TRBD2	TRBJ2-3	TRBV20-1	TGCAGTGCTAGGGCCCTAGCGGGAGTCGCAGATACGCAGTATTTT	CSARALAGVADTQYF
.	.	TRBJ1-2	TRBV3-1	TGTGCCAGCAGCCCAGGGCAGGGAGCTAACTATGGCTACACCTTC	CASSPGQGANYGYTF
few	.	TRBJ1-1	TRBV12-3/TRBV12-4	TGTGCCAGCAAGCCGGGAACGACTGAAGCTTTCTTT	CASKPGTTEAFF
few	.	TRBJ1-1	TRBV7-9	TGTGCCAGTTACAGACTGGTGGGTGCTGAAGCTTTCTTT	CASYRLVGAEAFF
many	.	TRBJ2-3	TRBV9	TGTGCCAGCAGCGTAGGCGGCGGGGCAGATACGCAGTATTTT	CASSVGGGADTQYF
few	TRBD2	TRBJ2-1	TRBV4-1	TGCGCCAGCAGCCAAGAAGGGACTAGCCTTTACAATGAGCAGTTCTTC	CASSQEGTSLYNEQFF
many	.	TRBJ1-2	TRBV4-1	TGCGCCAGCAGCCCGCGACAGCTTCTGTACTATGGCTACACCTTC	CASSPRQLLYYGYTF
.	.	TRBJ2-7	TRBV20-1	TGCAGTGCTAGAGATCGGCTAAAGTCCTACGAGCAGTACTTC	CSARDRLKSYEQYF
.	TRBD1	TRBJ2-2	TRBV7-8	TGTGCCAGCAGCATACAGGGGCCAGGCACCGGGGAGCTGTTTTTT	CASSIQGPGTGELFF
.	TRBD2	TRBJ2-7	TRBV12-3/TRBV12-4	TGTGCCAGCAGTCTCGTAGCGGGAGCGGTCGAGCAGTACTTC	CASSLVAGAVEQYF
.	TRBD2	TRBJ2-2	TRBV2	TGTGCCAGCAGTGAAGCTAGGGGACTAGCGGGCACCGGGGAGCTGTTTTTT	CASSEARGLAGTGELFF
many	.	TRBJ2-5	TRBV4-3	TGCGCCAGCAGCCAAGTCCACAGGCCCCCAGAGTGGGAGACCCAGTACTTC	CASSQVHRPPEWETQYF
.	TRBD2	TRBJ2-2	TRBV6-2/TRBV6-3	TGTGCCAGCATTCGTAGCGGGGGGAACACCGGGGAGCTGTTTTTT	CASIRSGGNTGELFF
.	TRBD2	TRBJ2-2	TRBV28	TGTGCCAGCAGTTTAGGATTGGGAGCGGGACCCGGGGAGCTGTTTTTT	CASSLGLGAGPGELFF
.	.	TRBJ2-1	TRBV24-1	TGTGCCACCAGTGATTTTGTCTACAATGAGCAGTTCTTC	CATSDFVYNEQFF